What follows are 9 T cell receptor beta chains derived from one specimen sequenced in a study of Ad26.COV2.S vaccination and SARS-CoV-2 variants. The treatment was: roughly 19 received Ad26.COV2.S at low or high dose, single or two shots; about 5 received placebo; per-sample allocation not given. Samples were taken on day 63 after the first vaccine or placebo injection. Measured with immunoSEQ multiplex PCR; TCRdb has only the in-frame clones, and not every one. The sample holds more than 300,000 clones, just under 85% seen once. Sequencing was performed on peripheral blood, taken in a trial of Ad26.COV2.S vaccine versus placebo. Receptors originate from a person aged 18-60 years who received the Ad26.COV2.S COVID-19 vaccine or a placebo.

This chain uses TRBV19 with TRBJ1-5, with no clear D. The ends were cut back, 7 bases at V and 0 bases at J, with 7 bases in the middle. Looked up from germline, CDR1 is LNHDA and CDR2 is SQIVND (reference sequence). CDR3 size: 13 residues. The CDR3 spells CASNPDSNQPQHF. CDR3 bases: TGTGCCAGTAATCCCGATAGCAATCAGCCCCAGCATTTT.

The chain links TRBV28 to TRBJ1-1, with a possible D match to TRBD1 (5 bases). This CDR3 has 14 residues. Deletions cut 5 bases from V and 0 bases from J, with 10 bases between. Germline assignment: CDR1 MDHEN and CDR2 SYDVKM. The CDR3 spells CASSKTAMNTEAFF. In DNA, the CDR3 is TGTGCCAGCAGTAAGACAGCTATGAACACTGAAGCTTTCTTT.

The chain is built from TRBV6-5 and TRBJ1-3, with no clear D. The V end was cut by 0 bases, the J end by 1 base, with 7 bases between. The CDR3 consists of 15 residues. Germline V lookup: CDR1 MNHEY, CDR2 SVGAGI. This chain's CDR3 is CASSYSIGSGNTIYF. The CDR3 bases are TGTGCCAGCAGTTACTCGATTGGGTCTGGAAACACCATATATTTT.

The V and J genes are TRBV19 and TRBJ1-1, with D uncertain. The V gene lost 2 bases and the J gene lost 2 bases, with 12 bases spanning the gap. The CDR3 has 15 amino acids. Germline V gives CDR1 LNHDA, CDR2 SQIVND (reference sequence). The CDR3 reads CASSINAGVNTEAFF. The CDR3 DNA sequence: TGTGCCAGTAGTATAAACGCCGGGGTAAACACTGAAGCTTTCTTT.

This clone was detected once. This sequence joins TRBV5-1 and TRBJ1-1, with a weak D call TRBD1 (6 bases). The V and J ends lost 6 bases and 10 bases respectively, with 19 bases between them. The germline CDR1 and CDR2 sequences are SGHRS and YFSETQ. CDR3 length: 13 residues. The CDR3 reads CASIRGEGGTAFF. In DNA form, the CDR3 reads TGCGCCAGCATTAGGGGAGAGGGGGGAACAGCTTTCTTT.

This clone came up once. This chain links TRBV27 with TRBJ1-6; the D is unclear. The CDR3 is made up of 14 amino acids. The germline V gene has CDR1 MNHEY and CDR2 SMNVEV (reference sequence). Trimming removed 5 bases from V and 9 bases from J, with 14 bases in between. CDR3 DNA sequence: TGTGCCAGCAGTCCCGACCCGATTGTTTCACCCCTCCACTTT. Amino acid sequence: CASSPDPIVSPLHF.

The rearrangement links TRBV6-5 to TRBJ1-5; TRBD1 aligns across 7 bases. V trimming: 2 bases; J trimming: 7 bases; junction bases outside the gene matches: 8. The CDR3 is 15 residues long. Germline V gene data show CDR1 as MNHEY and CDR2 as SVGAGI. Here the CDR3 reads CASSYKGTAIQPQHF. The CDR3 coding sequence is TGTGCCAGCAGTTACAAAGGGACAGCCATCCAGCCCCAGCATTTT.

This clone was seen once. This chain uses TRBV28 with TRBJ1-3; D is unclear. V gave up 7 bases and J gave up 4 bases, with 14 bases separating them. CDR3 length equals 14 residues. Germline V gives CDR1 MDHEN, CDR2 SYDVKM. In DNA form, the CDR3 reads TGTGCCAGCAATGCGGGAACTCCCGGAAACACCATATATTTT. Protein product: CASNAGTPGNTIYF.

This clone was counted between two and nine times. The chain has TRBV28 and TRBJ1-5; D remains unclear. This CDR3 spans 13 amino acids. Germline V CDR1 and CDR2: MDHEN, SYDVKM. Trimming shortened V by 3 bases and J by 5 bases, and 8 bases separated the two germline ends. The CDR3 loop reads CASSLVAYQPQHF. The CDR3 coding sequence is TGTGCCAGCAGTTTGGTGGCCTATCAGCCCCAGCATTTT.